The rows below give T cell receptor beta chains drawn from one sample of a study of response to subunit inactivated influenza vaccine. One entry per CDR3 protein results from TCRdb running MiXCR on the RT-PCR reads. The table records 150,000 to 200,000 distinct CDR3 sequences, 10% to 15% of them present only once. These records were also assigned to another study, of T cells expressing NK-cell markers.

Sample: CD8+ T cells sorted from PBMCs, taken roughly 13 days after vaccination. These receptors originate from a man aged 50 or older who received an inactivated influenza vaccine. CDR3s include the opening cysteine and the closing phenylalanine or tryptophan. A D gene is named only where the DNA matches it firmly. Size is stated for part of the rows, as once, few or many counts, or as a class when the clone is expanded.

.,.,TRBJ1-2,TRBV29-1,TGCAGCGTTTACACCAGGGGAGGGTCTAACTATGGCTACACCTTC,CSVYTRGGSNYGYTF
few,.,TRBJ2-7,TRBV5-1,TGCGCCAGCAGCTTAAATCTGGGTAGGGAGCAGTACTTC,CASSLNLGREQYF
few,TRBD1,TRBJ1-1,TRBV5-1,TGCGCCAGCAGCTGGACAGGGGGCTTGAACACTGAAGCTTTCTTT,CASSWTGGLNTEAFF
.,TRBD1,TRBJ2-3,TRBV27,TGTGCCAGCACCCCAATATGGACAGGGCAGCAAGATACGCAGTATTTT,CASTPIWTGQQDTQYF
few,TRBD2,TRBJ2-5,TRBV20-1,TGCAGTGCTAGAGATTTCACGGGTGGGCTAGCGGGAGAAGAGACCCAGTACTTC,CSARDFTGGLAGEETQYF
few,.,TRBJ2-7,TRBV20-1,TGCAGTGCTAGAGACTATCAAGGTGACTACGAGCAGTACTTC,CSARDYQGDYEQYF
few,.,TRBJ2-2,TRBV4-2,TGTGCCAGCAGTGACAGTTGGACCGGGGAGCTGTTTTTT,CASSDSWTGELFF
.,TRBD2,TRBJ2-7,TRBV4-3,TGCGCCAGCAGCCCGGGGGGGGGTAGCTACGAGCAGTACTTC,CASSPGGGSYEQYF
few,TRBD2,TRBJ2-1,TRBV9,TGTGCCAGCAGCGTAGAGGGTAGCGGGAACAATGAGCAGTTCTTC,CASSVEGSGNNEQFF
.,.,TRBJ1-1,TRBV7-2,TGTGCCAGCAGCTTAGGAGTCTGGAACACTGAAGCTTGCTTT,CASSLGVWNTEACF
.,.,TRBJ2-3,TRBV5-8,TGTGCCAGCAGACCCAGGCTCCGCACAGATACGCAGTATTTT,CASRPRLRTDTQYF
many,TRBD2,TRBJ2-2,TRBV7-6,TGTGCCAGCAGCCCGGACCTACTAGCGGGAGGTCCAGGGGAGCTGTTTTTT,CASSPDLLAGGPGELFF